One and the same sample provided the 5 T cell receptor beta chains below, sequenced in a study of cytomegalovirus exposure and HLA in healthy donors. Use of 60 Vbeta and 13 Jbeta primers characterized the PCR. TCRdb's table, derived via immunoSEQ multiplex PCR, lists solely in-frame clones and lacks some. The sample has tens of thousands of clones, about 67% seen once. Input material: PBMCs. Receptors were obtained from a man aged 35 to 55 in good health and CMV-seropositive.

The rearrangement links TRBV15 to TRBJ1-5; D remains unclear. The CDR3 runs to 19 residues. The germline V and J ends were trimmed by 2 bases and 2 bases, with 22 bases remaining between them. Germline CDR1 is LNHNV and CDR2 is YYDKDF (reference sequence). The DNA of the CDR3 is TGTGCCACCAGCAGATGGGGAGGGAAAACGCACACACGCAATCAGCCCCAGCATTTT. This gives the protein CATSRWGGKTHTRNQPQHF.

This clone was seen only a few times. V is TRBV5-4 and J is TRBJ2-7; D not certain. The CDR3 covers 12 residues. Germline V gene data show CDR1 as SGHNT and CDR2 as YYREEE (reference sequence). Deletions cut 1 base from V and 6 bases from J, with 8 bases between. CDR3 protein: CASSLYRGEQYF. The DNA for the CDR3 is TGTGCCAGCAGCTTGTATCGAGGCGAGCAGTACTTC.

The chain couples TRBV6-5 to TRBJ2-1; TRBD2 matches at 9 bases. The CDR3 length is 15 residues. Germline CDR1 MNHEY, CDR2 SVGAGI. J gave up 5 bases and V 2 bases, and 4 bases lay outside the gene matches. CDR3 loop: CASSYPRGGHNEQFF. DNA of the CDR3: TGTGCCAGCAGTTACCCGCGGGGGGGCCACAATGAGCAGTTCTTC.

This clone was observed a few times. The chain is built from TRBV29-1 and TRBJ2-2; TRBD2 is a possible D gene (6 bases). The CDR3 spans 12 residues. With 4 bases removed from V and 5 bases from J, the gap between germline ends came to 8 bases. Germline lookup yields CDR1 SQVTM and CDR2 ANQGSEA. CDR3 nucleotides: TGCAGCGTTGTTGCGGGGACCGGGGAGCTGTTTTTT. Translated, it gives CSVVAGTGELFF.

This clone appeared a few times. This chain uses TRBV6-1 with TRBJ2-7; 12 bases line up with TRBD1. Trimming cost V 7 bases and J 4 bases; bases outside gene matches: 8. CDR1 and CDR2 from the germline V gene are MNHNS and SASEGT. This CDR3 comprises 15 residues. CDR3 in DNA: TGTGCCAGCAAGGGGCGGGACAGGGGGCTTTACGAGCAGTACTTC. Its translation is CASKGRDRGLYEQYF.